The 15 T cell receptor beta chains given below trace back to one sample, sequenced in a study of CD8 T cells in Susac syndrome. An amount of RNA that ranged from roughly 0.45 to 1 ug was reverse transcribed with random hexamers. TCRdb itself ran the immunoSEQ multiplex PCR reads through MiXCR, one entry per CDR3 protein. The sample lists approximately 80,000 distinct CDR3 sequences, around 94% occurring once. The sequenced sample consisted of CD8+ T cells from PBMCs. The receptors stem from a human donor with Susac syndrome.

The V and J genes are TRBV5-6 and TRBJ1-1; 8 bases fit TRBD1. V was clipped by 5 bases and J by 0 bases; unmatched bases: 9. The CDR3 contains 16 residues. Germline V gives CDR1 SGHDT, CDR2 YYEEEE. The CDR3 coding sequence is TGTGCCAGCAGTTATCAGGGGGCCGTCATGAACACTGAAGCTTTCTTT. This translates into CASSYQGAVMNTEAFF.

The chain joins TRBV29-1 to TRBJ1-1, with D possibly matching TRBD1 (5 bases). V lost 4 bases and J lost 7, with 13 bases in between. The CDR3 is 12 amino acids. Germline CDR1 is SQVTM and CDR2 is ANQGSEA. The CDR3 bases are TGCAGCGTTGGGGAGGGGCTTGGTGAAGCTTTCTTT. Protein product: CSVGEGLGEAFF.

The chain couples TRBV3-1 to TRBJ1-5, with unresolved D. Germline lookup yields CDR1 LGHDT and CDR2 YNNKEL (reference sequence). Trimming shortened V by 2 bases and J by 11 bases, and 16 bases separated the two germline ends. CDR3 size: 14 residues. In DNA, the CDR3 is TGTGCCAGCAGCCAAAGTCTGAGGAAAACAGCCCAGCATTTT. Amino acid sequence: CASSQSLRKTAQHF.

The chain couples TRBV20-1 to TRBJ2-5; 8 nucleotides align to TRBD1. The germline V gene encodes CDR1 DFQATT and CDR2 SNEGSKA (reference sequence). The CDR3 extends over 13 amino acids. V lost 2 bases, J lost 4 bases, and 3 bases stayed unmatched. The CDR3 region has the DNA TGCAGTGCTAGATCGGGACAGGCAGAGACCCAGTACTTC. Translation gives CSARSGQAETQYF.

This clonotype has only one observation. The rearrangement uses TRBV11-2 and TRBJ2-7; perhaps D is TRBD1 or TRBD2 (6 bases each). The CDR3 runs 14 residues. V lost 2 bases, J lost 4 bases, and 12 bases lay in between. Germline V gene data show CDR1 as SGHAT and CDR2 as FQNNGV. CDR3 loop: CASSLSEGVYEQYF. In DNA form, the CDR3 reads TGTGCCAGCAGCTTATCGGAGGGGGTTTACGAGCAGTACTTC.

The chain recombines TRBV7-9 with TRBJ1-2; D not certain. The CDR3 contains 14 residues. V lost 4 bases to trimming and J lost 1 base, with 10 bases between them. Germline V gene lookup returns CDR1 SEHNR and CDR2 FQNEAQ (reference sequence). The chain's CDR3 is CASSSPSDNYGYTF. The CDR3 region has the DNA TGTGCCAGCAGCTCTCCTTCGGATAACTATGGCTACACCTTC.

V usage is TRBV19 and J usage is TRBJ1-2; D uncertain. The germline V and J ends were trimmed by 3 bases and 3 bases, with 2 bases remaining between them. The CDR3 has 11 amino acids. From germline, CDR1 is LNHDA and CDR2 SQIVND (reference sequence). The CDR3: CASSIYYGYTF. The DNA for the CDR3 is TGTGCCAGTAGTATTTACTATGGCTACACCTTC.

The gene calls are TRBV20-1 and TRBJ2-7; 7 positions match TRBD2. This CDR3 region has 13 residues. V trimming: 6 bases; J trimming: 0 bases; junction bases outside the gene matches: 5. Looked up from germline, CDR1 is DFQATT and CDR2 is SNEGSKA (reference sequence). CDR3 region: CSASTSASYEQYF. The CDR3 bases are TGCAGTGCCAGTACTAGCGCCTCCTACGAGCAGTACTTC.

The chain uses TRBV9 and TRBJ2-1, with 9 bases matching TRBD2. Germline V gene sequence: CDR1 SGDLS, CDR2 YYNGEE. With 3 bases clipped from V and 2 bases from J, the junction kept 6 bases outside the gene matches. The CDR3 is 16 residues long. The CDR3 spells CASSELASGAYNEQFF. The CDR3 coding sequence is TGTGCCAGCAGCGAACTTGCTAGCGGGGCCTACAATGAGCAGTTCTTC. The variable domain in full, completed from reference TRBV9 and TRBJ2-1, reads DSGVTQTPKHLITATGQRVTLRCSPRSGDLSVYWYQQSLDQGLQFLIQYYNGEERAKGNILERFSAQQFPDLHSELNLSSLELGDSALYFCASSELASGAYNEQFFGPGTRLTVL.

The rearrangement joins TRBV27 to TRBJ2-7, with 9 bases matching TRBD1. The trim removed 3 bases at V and 3 bases at J, leaving 9 bases unmatched. CDR3 length: 16 amino acids. Per the germline V gene, CDR1 is MNHEY and CDR2 is SMNVEV (reference sequence). The CDR3 nucleotides are TGTGCCAGCAGTTTTGGGTCCGGGACAGGGTTCTACGAGCAGTACTTC. It translates to CASSFGSGTGFYEQYF.

The chain joins TRBV28 to TRBJ2-7; D perhaps matches TRBD1 (6 bases). CDR3 length equals 15 residues. The germline V and J ends were trimmed by 4 bases and 2 bases, with 15 bases remaining between them. Germline-derived CDR1 and CDR2 are MDHEN and SYDVKM. The CDR3 coding sequence is TGTGCCAGCAGTTATGAGGGGGAGATTCCCTACGAGCAGTACTTC. It specifies CASSYEGEIPYEQYF.

This clonotype was observed a single time. This rearrangement joins TRBV7-2 to TRBJ1-1; a weak D match, TRBD1 (5 bases). The CDR3 runs to 15 residues. V lost 5 bases and J 10 bases, leaving 23 bases between the germline ends. The germline V gene encodes CDR1 SGHTA and CDR2 FQGNSA. CDR3 amino acids: CASSPRRSRVDVAFF. CDR3 coding DNA: TGTGCCAGCAGCCCCCGAAGAAGCAGGGTGGATGTAGCTTTCTTT.

The V gene is TRBV4-1, the J gene TRBJ2-7, with D hard to call. Trimming left V 0 bases short and J 3 bases short, with 9 bases between. Germline CDR1 is MGHRA and CDR2 is YSYEKL. The CDR3 is 14 residues long. The CDR3 loop is CASSQENVGYEQYF. DNA for the CDR3: TGCGCCAGCAGCCAAGAGAATGTCGGCTACGAGCAGTACTTC.

The chain uses TRBV6-2 or TRBV6-3 and TRBJ2-1; D gene ambiguous. V lost 6 bases and J 1 base, leaving 7 bases between the germline ends. Germline V gene sequence: CDR1 MNHEY, CDR2 SVGEGT. CDR3 length: 13 residues. This CDR3 reads CASSPRSYNEQFF. The CDR3 DNA reads as TGTGCCAGCAGCCCTAGGTCCTACAATGAGCAGTTCTTC.

The chain has TRBV11-2 and TRBJ2-7; TRBD2 aligns across 10 bases. The CDR3 sequence is 16 residues long. The germline V gene encodes CDR1 SGHAT and CDR2 FQNNGV. V lost 1 base, J lost 1 base, and 4 bases stayed unmatched. In DNA form, the CDR3 reads TGTGCCAGCAGCTTAGGGGGACTAGCGCCATCCTACGAGCAGTACTTC. Residues: CASSLGGLAPSYEQYF. The full variable domain, completed using reference TRBV11-2 and TRBJ2-7, is EAGVAQSPRYKIIEKRQSVAFWCNPISGHATLYWYQQILGQGPKLLIQFQNNGVVDDSQLPKDRFSAERLKGVDSTLKIQPAKLEDSAVYLCASSLGGLAPSYEQYFGPGTRLTVT.